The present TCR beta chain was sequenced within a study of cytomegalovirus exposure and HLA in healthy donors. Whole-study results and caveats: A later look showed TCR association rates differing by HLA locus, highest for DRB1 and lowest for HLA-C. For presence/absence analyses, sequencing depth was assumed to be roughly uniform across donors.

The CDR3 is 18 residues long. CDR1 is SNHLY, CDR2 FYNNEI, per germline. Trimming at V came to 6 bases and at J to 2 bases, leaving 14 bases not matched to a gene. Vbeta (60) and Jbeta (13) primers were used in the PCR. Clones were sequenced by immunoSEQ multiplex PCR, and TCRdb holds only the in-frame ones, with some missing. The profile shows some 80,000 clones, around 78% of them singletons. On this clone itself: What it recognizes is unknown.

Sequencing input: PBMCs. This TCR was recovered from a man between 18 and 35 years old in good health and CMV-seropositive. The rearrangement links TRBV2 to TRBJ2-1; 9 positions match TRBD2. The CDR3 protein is CASSWTSELHGTYNEQFF. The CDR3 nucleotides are TGTGCCAGCAGCTGGACTAGCGAACTCCATGGCACCTACAATGAGCAGTTCTTC.